What follows are 24 T cell receptor beta chains derived from one specimen sequenced in a study of blood T cells in healthy people across ages. PCR was performed a second time for roughly 7 to 11 cycles using a sample-barcoded 5' primer and a J-beta primer mix. Using its own MiXCR run on the 5' RACE reads, TCRdb lists one record per CDR3 protein. The table lists approximately 770,000 distinct CDR3 sequences, about three fifths of them singletons, with 22% in the top ten. Sequencing was performed on blood. The source is a man aged 25-45 years in good health.

This chain joins TRBV12-3 or TRBV12-4 and TRBJ1-2, with no clear D. Trimming shortened V by 7 bases and J by 7 bases, and 19 bases separated the two germline ends. This CDR3 contains 14 residues. The CDR3 loop reads CASISHLEGRGYTF. The CDR3 DNA reads TGTGCCAGCATCTCACACCTCGAGGGTCGTGGCTACACCTTC.

V is TRBV12-5 and J is TRBJ2-1, with D maybe TRBD2 (6 bases). The ends were cut back, 2 bases at V and 0 bases at J, with 17 bases in the middle. Per the germline V gene, CDR1 is LGHNT and CDR2 is FRNRAP. CDR3 length: 18 residues. The CDR3 loop is CASGLLAEGRSSYNEQFF. In DNA, the CDR3 is TGTGCTAGTGGTTTGTTAGCGGAGGGGAGGAGCTCCTACAATGAGCAGTTCTTC.

This rearrangement joins TRBV18 to TRBJ1-2; tentative D call: TRBD1 (6 bases). CDR1 is KGHSH, CDR2 LQKENI, per germline. V lost 2 bases and J 8 bases, leaving 9 bases between the germline ends. The CDR3 has 12 amino acids. The CDR3 reads CASSPEGGGYTF. For the CDR3, the DNA is TGTGCCAGCTCACCAGAAGGGGGAGGCTACACCTTC.

The chain links TRBV5-6 to TRBJ2-7, with D possibly TRBD1 on 6 matching bases. V gave up 4 bases and J gave up 1 base, with 15 bases separating them. Germline V CDR1 and CDR2: SGHDT, YYEEEE. This CDR3 has 15 amino acids. CDR3 region: CASSETGTPSYEQYF. In DNA, the CDR3 is TGTGCCAGCAGCGAGACCGGGACACCATCCTACGAGCAGTACTTC.

This clonotype was seen just once. The CDR3 sequence is CASSEGTYNEQYF. The CDR3, as DNA: TGTGCCAGCAGTGAGGGAACCTACAATGAGCAGTACTTC. This chain links TRBV6-1 with TRBJ2-1; D not resolved. The J call may be wrong; the DNA end is better matched by TRBJ2-7. The CDR3 has 13 amino acids. Germline-derived CDR1 and CDR2 are MNHNS and SASEGT.

This clonotype was detected only once. The chain carries TRBV18 and TRBJ2-1, with D possibly matching TRBD1 (5 bases). This CDR3 region has 15 residues. CDR1 KGHSH and CDR2 LQKENI come from the germline V gene. V lost 6 bases and J lost 6, with 18 bases in between. Here the CDR3 reads CASSHNSPGFNEQFF. The CDR3 nucleotides are TGTGCCAGCTCCCACAACTCTCCAGGGTTCAATGAGCAGTTCTTC.

The chain employs TRBV12-3 or TRBV12-4 and TRBJ2-3, with 14 nucleotides matching TRBD2. J lost 1 base, V lost 1 base, and 7 bases had no gene match. This CDR3 region has 19 residues. The CDR3 sequence: CASSLVGLAGAGGTDTQYF. The CDR3 DNA sequence: TGTGCCAGCAGTTTAGTGGGACTAGCGGGGGCGGGTGGCACAGATACGCAGTATTTT.

The chain uses TRBV20-1 and TRBJ1-1, with D hard to call. The CDR3 is 15 residues long. V shed 2 bases and J shed 3 bases, with 16 bases lying between them. The germline CDR1 and CDR2 sequences are DFQATT and SNEGSKA (reference sequence). The DNA of the CDR3 is TGCAGTGCTAGACTCCCTGGACGGGAAGACACTGAAGCTTTCTTT. Its protein product is CSARLPGREDTEAFF.

The V and J genes are TRBV6-5 and TRBJ2-5, with TRBD2 matching 12 bases. The J call is uncertain, as TRBJ2-4 better fits the DNA end. The CDR3 runs to 15 residues. Germline CDR1 MNHEY, CDR2 SVGAGI. The CDR3 nucleotides read TGTGCCAGCAGTCCGACTAGCGGGGGATTAAACATTCAGTACTTC. Residues: CASSPTSGGLNIQYF.

The genes are TRBV11-3 and TRBJ1-1; tentatively, D is TRBD1 (6 bases). V lost 5 bases to trimming and J lost 0 bases, with 10 bases between them. Germline CDR1 SGHNT, CDR2 YENEEA. The CDR3 covers 14 residues. The CDR3 loop is CASSGGGLNTEAFF. As DNA, the CDR3 is TGTGCCAGCAGCGGAGGGGGGCTGAACACTGAAGCTTTCTTT.

This clonotype was seen a few times. The chain links TRBV20-1 to TRBJ2-1; 9 bases are a match to TRBD2. The CDR3 sequence is 16 residues long. J lost 8 bases, V lost 7 bases, and 18 bases had no gene match. Germline CDR1 and CDR2: DFQATT and SNEGSKA (reference sequence). CDR3 sequence: CSGRGGRGMVIDEQFF. CDR3 nucleotides: TGCAGTGGCCGGGGCGGGAGGGGTATGGTAATCGATGAGCAGTTCTTC.

The count of this clonotype is one. The V and J genes are TRBV5-5 and TRBJ2-5; the D is unclear. This CDR3 spans 13 amino acids. V was cut by 3 bases and J by 3 bases, with 9 bases left in between. Per the germline V gene, CDR1 is SGHKS and CDR2 is YYEKEE (reference sequence). CDR3 in amino acids: CASSWRLEETQYF. CDR3 DNA: TGTGCCAGCAGCTGGCGTTTGGAAGAGACCCAGTACTTC. The variable domain in full, with the rest retrieved from reference TRBV5-5 and TRBJ2-5, is DAGVTQSPTHLIKTRGQQVTLRCSPISGHKSVSWYQQVLGQGPQFIFQYYEKEERGRGNFPDRFSARQFPNYSSELNVNALLLGDSALYLCASSWRLEETQYFGPGTRLLVL.

The rearrangement uses TRBV11-2 and TRBJ2-2; weak D call: TRBD2 (6 bases). The length of the CDR3 is 18 residues. V lost 6 bases and J 6 bases, leaving 26 bases between the germline ends. From germline, CDR1 is SGHAT and CDR2 FQNNGV. The CDR3 sequence is CASSRLGPRNYLSGELFF. DNA of the CDR3: TGTGCCAGCAGTCGACTAGGGCCCCGGAACTACTTATCCGGGGAGCTGTTTTTT.

This clonotype has more than one count but fewer than ten. The V gene is TRBV7-2, the J gene TRBJ2-7; TRBD2 agrees at 7 bases. V was pared by 5 bases and J by 0 bases, with 7 bases of the junction left unmatched. The CDR3 has 15 amino acids. The germline gives CDR1 SGHTA, CDR2 FQGNSA. CDR3 nucleotide sequence: TGTGCCAGCAGCATCGGGGGGAAGAGCTCCTACGAGCAGTACTTC. Translating it yields CASSIGGKSSYEQYF.

This clonotype has only one observation. V and J are TRBV6-1 and TRBJ2-3, with 13 bases matching TRBD2. The ends lost 7 bases at V and 4 bases at J; junction bases unmatched: 5. CDR1 is MNHNS, CDR2 SASEGT, per germline. This CDR3 is 15 amino acids long. CDR3 in DNA: TGTGCCAGCACCCTACTAGCGGGAGGGCCAGATACGCAGTATTTT. Protein sequence: CASTLLAGGPDTQYF.

The V and J genes are TRBV18 and TRBJ2-5; D gene unclear. V shed 2 bases and J shed 5 bases, with 12 bases lying between them. The CDR3 contains 14 residues. CDR1 and CDR2 (germline): KGHSH, LQKENI. CDR3 sequence: CASSPTILSETQYF. For the CDR3, the DNA is TGTGCCAGCTCACCAACCATTCTTTCCGAGACCCAGTACTTC.

This clonotype has a handful of counts. This chain connects TRBV11-1 to TRBJ2-6, with TRBD2 matching 7 bases. V gave up 2 bases and J gave up 2 bases; unmatched junction bases: 3. The germline gives CDR1 SGHAT, CDR2 FQDESV (reference sequence). The CDR3 consists of 16 residues. The CDR3 DNA reads TGTGCCAGCAGCTTAAGGCGGGGGACTGGGGCCAACGTCCTGACTTTC. As protein: CASSLRRGTGANVLTF.

This clonotype was counted once. The gene calls are TRBV25-1 and TRBJ1-1, with 7 bases identical to TRBD1. CDR1 is MGHDK and CDR2 is SYGVNS in the germline V gene. This CDR3 region has 9 residues. V lost 9 bases, J lost 8 bases, and 0 bases stayed unmatched. CDR3 protein: CARGQEAFF. The CDR3 DNA reads TGTGCCAGGGGACAGGAAGCTTTCTTT.

This clonotype was counted between two and nine times. The rearrangement links TRBV29-1 to TRBJ2-1; 7 nucleotides align to TRBD1. Per germline, CDR1 SQVTM and CDR2 ANQGSEA. V gave up 6 bases and J gave up 8 bases; unmatched junction bases: 10. The CDR3 has 13 residues. The CDR3 loop reads CSVSRTGSYEQFF. The CDR3 region has the DNA TGCAGCGTGTCAAGGACAGGTTCCTATGAGCAGTTCTTC.

J is TRBJ2-4 and V is TRBV5-1; 8 bases line up with TRBD2. The tail of the sequence fits TRBJ2-7 better, so the J call may be wrong. The CDR3 is 16 amino acids. Germline CDR1 is SGHRS and CDR2 is YFSETQ. This CDR3 reads CASSLRTSGSYSEQYF. The CDR3 region has the DNA TGCGCCAGCAGCTTGAGGACAAGCGGGAGCTATTCCGAGCAGTACTTC.

This chain connects TRBV20-1 to TRBJ2-1; D is uncertain. In germline, CDR1 is DFQATT, CDR2 SNEGSKA (reference sequence). V was cut by 1 base and J by 0 bases, with 16 bases left in between. The CDR3 is 17 residues long. CDR3 residues: CSARARAQTRSYNEQFF. CDR3 in DNA: TGCAGTGCTAGAGCCCGGGCTCAGACCCGCTCCTACAATGAGCAGTTCTTC.

V is TRBV12-3 or TRBV12-4 and J is TRBJ2-2; 9 nucleotides align to TRBD2. The CDR3 spans 16 residues. Trimming cost V 3 bases and J 0 bases; bases outside gene matches: 2. The CDR3 region is CASSFLAGANTGELFF. The CDR3 nucleotides are TGTGCCAGCAGTTTCTTAGCGGGGGCGAACACCGGGGAGCTGTTTTTT.

The table lists this clonotype with a few counts. The chain recombines TRBV29-1 with TRBJ2-7; 7 nucleotides agree with TRBD2. Per germline, CDR1 SQVTM and CDR2 ANQGSEA. Trimming removed 6 bases from V and 0 bases from J; junction bases left unmatched: 5. The CDR3 extends over 13 amino acids. The CDR3 region is CSVRSGRSYEQYF. The CDR3 DNA reads as TGCAGCGTCCGTAGCGGGCGCTCCTACGAGCAGTACTTC.

This clonotype was seen a few times. V and J are TRBV5-1 and TRBJ2-1; the D is unclear. Per germline, CDR1 SGHRS and CDR2 YFSETQ. The V end was cut by 5 bases, the J end by 0 bases, with 12 bases between. The CDR3 has 15 amino acids. The CDR3 here is CASSLDVSSYNEQFF. CDR3 sequence (DNA): TGCGCCAGCAGTCTCGACGTTAGCTCCTACAATGAGCAGTTCTTC. The full variable domain, completed using reference TRBV5-1 and TRBJ2-1, is KAGVTQTPRYLIKTRGQQVTLSCSPISGHRSVSWYQQTPGQGLQFLFEYFSETQRNKGNFPGRFSGRQFSNSRSEMNVSTLELGDSALYLCASSLDVSSYNEQFFGPGTRLTVL.